Sequencing of this T cell receptor beta chain was carried out in a study of blood T cell repertoires in COVID-19 (dated by TCRdb to 2019 to 2021). With regard to the full study: The collaborator samples originated in the United States, Italy and Spain and spanned the acute and convalescent phases of COVID-19. Subjects who had been exposed to COVID-19, were actively infected with it, or had recovered from it provided the deeply sampled blood TCRbeta repertoires that made up the dataset. A de-identified subject ID, COVID-19 status, age in years and sex were almost always included in the sample metadata. Where HLA class I and class II types were available, the types were taken from metadata supplied by the sample provider, not from assay-based typing. The repertoires were released in a freely available public database intended as a resource for research on the immune response to SARS-CoV-2. The material from the prospective study consisted of cDNA or gDNA derived from T cells, B-cell-depleted T cells, or PBMCs. Samples came from the ongoing ImmuneRACE study (first 160 participants) plus 1,254 subjects from 6 global collaborators.

Findings and caveats that apply to the study as a whole: Clinical and demographic metadata were provided uncurated, with the amount varying by source and participant.

Whole blood was collected in K2EDTA tubes by collaborating institutions according to the institutions' own protocols. For TCRbeta analysis, collaborators shipped samples as frozen whole blood, isolated PBMCs, or DNA extracted from either of those sample types. The immunoSEQ Assay, a bias-controlled multiplex PCR, was used to amplify TCRbeta CDR3 regions from genomic DNA. In the source study's methods: The number of nucleated cells in each sample was estimated by amplification of reference gene primers within the assay. To quantify the absolute abundance of each unique TCRbeta CDR3 rearrangement, sequence reads were collapsed and filtered. Productive Simpson clonality was computed per sample as the square root of Simpson's diversity index over productive rearrangements. TCRdb's version of the immuneACCESS table is confined to in-frame rearrangements and falls short of the full clone set. An unresolved V gene accounts for under half of the shortfall where checked; the remainder is of unknown origin. The V and J calls and clone size come from that table; D and trimming were worked out from the DNA. In all, the sample holds fewer than 85,000 clones, and 75% to 85% of those were seen once. The top ten hold approximately 6% of the sample.

Concerning this clone: This receptor's antigen is unknown. The record has no base qualities; no much larger clone is one base away.

Specimen: peripheral blood. This clonotype originated in a woman in her sixties with acute or convalescent COVID-19.

The CDR3 loop reads CASSPWIGGNEQFF. The DNA sequence reads TGTGCCAGCAGCCCTTGGATCGGGGGAAATGAGCAGTTCTTC. This chain is built from TRBV2 and TRBJ2-1, with TRBD2 tentatively as D gene (6 bases match). CDR1 and CDR2 are drawn from the germline V gene: SNHLY, FYNNEI. There are 14 amino acids in the CDR3, from cysteine to phenylalanine inclusive. Kept here is only the CDR3 DNA, which spans 42 bases and is read in frame from base 1. The junction shows trimming of 6 bases on V and 7 bases on J, plus 16 bases between the germline ends. With the portions outside the CDR3 filled from the reference TRBV2 and TRBJ2-1 genes, the complete variable region becomes EPEVTQTPSHQVTQMGQEVILRCVPISNHLYFYWYRQILGQKVEFLVSFYNNEISEKSEIFDDQFSVERPDGSNFTLKIRSTKLEDSAMYFCASSPWIGGNEQFFGPGTRLTVL.